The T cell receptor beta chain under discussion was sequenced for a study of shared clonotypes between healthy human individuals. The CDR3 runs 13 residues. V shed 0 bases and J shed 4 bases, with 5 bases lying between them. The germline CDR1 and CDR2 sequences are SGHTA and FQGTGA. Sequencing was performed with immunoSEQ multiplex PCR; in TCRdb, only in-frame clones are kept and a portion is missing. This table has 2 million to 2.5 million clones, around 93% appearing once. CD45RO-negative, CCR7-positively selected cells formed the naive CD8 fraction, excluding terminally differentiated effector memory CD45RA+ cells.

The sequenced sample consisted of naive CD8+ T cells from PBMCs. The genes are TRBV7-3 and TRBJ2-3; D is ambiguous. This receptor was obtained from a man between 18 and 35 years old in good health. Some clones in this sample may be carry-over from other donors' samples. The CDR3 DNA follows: TGTGCCAGCAGCTTAACTTACGCAGATACGCAGTATTTT. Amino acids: CASSLTYADTQYF.